This TCR beta chain was retrieved from a study of blood T cell repertoires in COVID-19 (dated by TCRdb to the early 2020s). Study-wide context: The collaborator samples originated in the United States, Italy and Spain and spanned the acute and convalescent phases of COVID-19. The prospective study material was composed of cDNA or gDNA derived from T cells, B-cell-depleted T cells, or PBMCs. Subjects who had been exposed to COVID-19, were actively infected with it, or had recovered from it provided the deeply sampled blood TCRbeta repertoires that made up the dataset. The repertoires were made available in a free public database intended to serve as a resource for research on the immune response to SARS-CoV-2. Samples were obtained from the ongoing ImmuneRACE study (first 160 participants) and from about 1,300 subjects provided by 6 global collaborators. The sample metadata nearly always contained a de-identified subject ID, COVID-19 status, age in years and sex. Where available, HLA class I and class II types were taken from metadata supplied by the sample provider and were not determined by assay-based typing.

With respect to this clone: Its antigen is currently not known. No much larger clone is present one base from it, and per-base qualities are unavailable.

Sequences MDHEN (CDR1) and SYDVKM (CDR2) are obtained from the germline V gene. V lost 5 bases and J lost 3 bases; the stretch between them is 11 bases long. The CDR3 starts with the cysteine, ends with the phenylalanine, and has 14 residues. Just the 42-base CDR3 DNA is kept, in frame starting at base 1. Whole blood was collected in K2EDTA tubes by collaborating institutions according to the institutions' own protocols. For TCRbeta analysis, collaborators shipped samples as frozen whole blood, isolated PBMCs, or DNA extracted from either of those sample types. Summary of the overall study and its limitations: Clinical and demographic metadata were provided uncurated, with the amount varying by source and participant.

TCRbeta CDR3 regions were amplified from genomic DNA by means of the immunoSEQ Assay, a bias-controlled multiplex PCR. Per the source publication's procedure: The number of nucleated cells in each sample was estimated from the amplification of reference gene primers within the assay. To quantify the absolute abundance of each unique TCRbeta CDR3 rearrangement, sequence reads were collapsed and filtered. Productive Simpson clonality was computed per sample as the square root of Simpson's diversity index over productive rearrangements. TCRdb stores this immuneACCESS table with in-frame sequences only. Part of the clones is absent; in the studies checked, under half of the shortfall reflects unresolved V genes, and no reason is known for the rest. V and J calls and clone size follow that table, whereas D and trimming were derived from the DNA. The table for this sample lists about 50,000 clones; approximately 88% of them were counted only once. Jointly, the top ten make up around a quarter of the sample.

Recombination linked TRBV28 to TRBJ2-4; the D segment could be TRBD2, given 7 matching bases. The receptor was derived from a human donor in a cohort sampled during active COVID-19. Material for sequencing was peripheral blood. Read as DNA, the sequence is TGTGCCAGCAGTAGAGGGGGGGACAAAAACATTCAGTACTTC. This yields the protein CASSRGGDKNIQYF.